This passage covers 30 T cell receptor beta chains from one sample sequenced in a study of blood T cell repertoires in COVID-19. Only in-frame clones appear in the TCRdb table, and some are missing; sequencing was by immunoSEQ multiplex PCR. The sample gives about 250,000 clones, about nine tenths of which show up once; less than 3% is in the top ten. What was sequenced was PBMCs or T cells enriched from blood (not recorded which). All receptors derive from a woman in her 50s who had recovered from COVID-19.

The chain is built from TRBV28 and TRBJ1-3; TRBD1 aligns across 7 bases. Losses at the gene ends were 7 bases for V and 3 bases for J; bases not matched to a gene: 3. Germline CDR1 and CDR2: MDHEN and SYDVKM. CDR3 size: 13 residues. The CDR3 reads CASKTGVGNTIYF. For the CDR3, the DNA is TGTGCCAGCAAAACAGGGGTTGGAAACACCATATATTTT. The full variable domain, its missing parts supplied by reference TRBV28 and TRBJ1-3, is DVKVTQSSRYLVKRTGEKVFLECVQDMDHENMFWYRQDPGLGLRLIYFSYDVKMKEKGDIPEGYSVSREKKERFSLILESASTNQTSMYLCASKTGVGNTIYFGEGSWLTVV.

V usage is TRBV7-2 and J usage is TRBJ2-1, with 12 bases that match TRBD2. This CDR3 comprises 16 residues. Looked up from germline, CDR1 is SGHTA and CDR2 is FQGNSA. The V segment lost 2 bases and the J segment 10 bases; nucleotides outside the gene matches: 9. The CDR3 DNA follows: TGTGCCAGCAGCTTAAGTGGACTAGCGGGACTTCGGGAGCAGTTCTTC. Its protein product is CASSLSGLAGLREQFF. Supplemented by reference TRBV7-2 and TRBJ2-1, the full variable domain reads GAGVSQSPSNKVTEKGKDVELRCDPISGHTALYWYRQSLGQGLEFLIYFQGNSAPDKSGLPSDRFSAERTGGSVSTLTIQRTQQEDSAVYLCASSLSGLAGLREQFFGPGTRLTVL.

The chain recombines TRBV25-1 with TRBJ1-4; 9 nucleotides align to TRBD1. V lost 4 bases, J lost 2 bases, and 2 bases stayed unmatched. This CDR3 is built from 15 residues. CDR1 is MGHDK, CDR2 SYGVNS, per germline. The CDR3 sequence is CASSAGQGTNEKLFF. CDR3 DNA sequence: TGTGCCAGCAGTGCGGGACAGGGTACTAATGAAAAACTGTTTTTT.

The genes are TRBV28 and TRBJ1-4; maybe TRBD1 (6 bases). Germline V lookup: CDR1 MDHEN, CDR2 SYDVKM. Trimming removed 6 bases from V and 3 bases from J, with 11 bases in between. The CDR3 length is 14 residues. The CDR3 here is CASSQGLANEKLFF. DNA for the CDR3: TGTGCCAGCAGCCAGGGGTTGGCTAATGAAAAACTGTTTTTT.

The chain recombines TRBV18 with TRBJ1-1, with no clear D. Trimming left V 3 bases short and J 1 base short, with 12 bases between. Germline lookup yields CDR1 KGHSH and CDR2 LQKENI. The CDR3 is made up of 15 amino acids. The CDR3 DNA reads as TGTGCCAGCTCACCCGGGTCCCACGAGAACACTGAAGCTTTCTTT. Residues: CASSPGSHENTEAFF. The full variable domain, in which reference TRBV18 and TRBJ1-1 provide the parts outside the CDR3, is NAGVMQNPRHLVRRRGQEARLRCSPMKGHSHVYWYRQLPEEGLKFMVYLQKENIIDESGMPKERFSAEFPKEGPSILRIQQVVRGDSAAYFCASSPGSHENTEAFFGQGTRLTVV.

The chain has TRBV7-9 and TRBJ1-1; possible D gene TRBD1, 5 bases. The CDR3 contains 21 residues. From germline, CDR1 is SEHNR and CDR2 FQNEAQ (reference sequence). V was trimmed by 5 bases and J by 4 bases, leaving 35 bases between them. The CDR3 region is CASSNRVTTRGAPMGFTEAFF. CDR3 DNA: TGTGCCAGCAGCAATAGGGTCACTACCCGCGGGGCACCGATGGGATTCACTGAAGCTTTCTTT.

V usage is TRBV7-3 and J usage is TRBJ2-7; 10 bases match TRBD1. Per the germline V gene, CDR1 is SGHTA and CDR2 is FQGTGA. V shed 3 bases and J 4 bases; nucleotides not matched to a gene: 3. The CDR3 is made up of 14 amino acids. The chain's CDR3 is CASSLGQGLYEQYF. The CDR3 bases are TGTGCCAGCAGCTTGGGACAGGGGTTGTACGAGCAGTACTTC.

The chain couples TRBV30 to TRBJ2-7; D may be TRBD2 (5 bases). Germline lookup yields CDR1 GTSNPN and CDR2 SVGIG (reference sequence). The CDR3 contains 15 residues. Trimming removed 5 bases at V and 6 bases at J, with 23 bases between. Here the CDR3 reads CAWGPSSVLLAEQYF. CDR3 DNA sequence: TGTGCCTGGGGCCCCAGTAGCGTTCTCCTGGCCGAGCAGTACTTC.

In nucleotides, the CDR3 is TGTGCCAGCAGCCCTTGGACTAGCTCAACAGATACGCAGTATTTT. It translates to CASSPWTSSTDTQYF. The gene calls are TRBV9 and TRBJ2-3; 8 nucleotides agree with TRBD2. The CDR3 extends over 15 amino acids. Germline trimming cut 4 bases from V and 3 bases from J; bases unmatched to any gene: 7. Germline CDR1 and CDR2: SGDLS and YYNGEE.

As concerns this clone: At one end, the junction sequence differs from germline, possibly due to a read error. The chain has TRBV28 and TRBJ1-3, with 7 bases matching TRBD1. Germline CDR1 MDHEN, CDR2 SYDVKM. The length of the CDR3 is 12 residues. This CDR3 reads CASSLRTGDPNF. CDR3 bases: TGTGCCAGCAGTTTACGAACAGGGGATCCAAATTTT.

The chain employs TRBV7-2 and TRBJ2-6, with D perhaps TRBD1 (6 bases). Germline lookup yields CDR1 SGHTA and CDR2 FQGNSA. CDR3 size: 17 residues. Trimming stripped 3 bases from V and 0 bases from J, with 12 bases between. The CDR3 is CASSLSGVSSGANVLTF. CDR3 nucleotide sequence: TGTGCCAGCAGCTTGTCAGGGGTTAGCTCTGGGGCCAACGTCCTGACTTTC.

The chain carries TRBV3-1 (or the pseudogene TRBV3-2) and TRBJ1-4, with D tentatively TRBD1 (5 bases). Germline V gene sequence: CDR1 LGHDT, CDR2 YNNKEL (reference sequence). Trimming took 0 bases from V and 10 from J, leaving 9 bases between them. The CDR3 runs to 13 residues. The CDR3 nucleotides are TGTGCCAGCAGCCAAGACAGGGTGGGAAAACTGTTTTTT. Protein sequence: CASSQDRVGKLFF.

This clone was counted a single time. V and J are TRBV7-2 and TRBJ2-3; D gene unclear. Looked up from germline, CDR1 is SGHTA and CDR2 is FQGNSA. V was shortened by 0 bases and J by 3 bases, with 13 bases between the two germline ends. The CDR3 length is 16 residues. In nucleotides, the CDR3 is TGTGCCAGCAGCTTAGCACCTAGTACCTTTACAGATACGCAGTATTTT. Translation gives CASSLAPSTFTDTQYF.

CDR3 residues: CASSLVGSGKNIQYF. CDR3 nucleotides: TGTGCCAGCAGTTTAGTTGGAAGCGGCAAAAACATTCAGTACTTC. V is TRBV28 and J is TRBJ2-4, with a tentative D call TRBD2 (5 bases). This CDR3 has 15 residues. Germline V lookup: CDR1 MDHEN, CDR2 SYDVKM. Trimming stripped 2 bases from V and 3 bases from J, with 11 bases between.

This clone showed up just a few times. CDR3 sequence reads: CASSSPGTANTEAFF. CDR3 sequence (DNA): TGTGCCAGCAGCTCCCCGGGGACAGCCAACACTGAAGCTTTCTTT. This sequence joins TRBV5-6 and TRBJ1-1; the match to TRBD1 covers 7 bases. The ends lost 3 bases at V and 2 bases at J; junction bases unmatched: 7. This CDR3 has 15 amino acids. The V gene's germline CDR1 is SGHDT and CDR2 YYEEEE.

V usage is TRBV2 and J usage is TRBJ1-1, with 7 bases aligning to TRBD1. Germline V gene sequence: CDR1 SNHLY, CDR2 FYNNEI. This CDR3 has 15 residues. V dropped 2 bases and J dropped 0; count of bases not matched to a gene: 3. The CDR3 nucleotides are TGTGCCAGCAGTGAACAGGGGGACTTGAACACTGAAGCTTTCTTT. It specifies CASSEQGDLNTEAFF.

This clone was seen just once. V usage is TRBV7-9 and J usage is TRBJ1-5; unclear D gene. Looked up from germline, CDR1 is SEHNR and CDR2 is FQNEAQ (reference sequence). The V end was cut by 5 bases, the J end by 4 bases, with 9 bases between. The CDR3 sequence is 13 residues long. DNA for the CDR3: TGTGCCAGCAGCCCGACTGATAATCAGCCCCAGCATTTT. Encoded protein: CASSPTDNQPQHF. Filled out from reference TRBV7-9 and TRBJ1-5, the complete variable domain reads DTGVSQNPRHKITKRGQNVTFRCDPISEHNRLYWYRQTLGQGPEFLTYFQNEAQLEKSRLLSDRFSAERPKGSFSTLEIQRTEQGDSAMYLCASSPTDNQPQHFGDGTRLSIL.

This chain links TRBV28 with TRBJ2-5, with TRBD2 identical over 9 bases. CDR1 is MDHEN and CDR2 is SYDVKM in the germline V gene. The CDR3 loop spans 15 amino acids. J gave up 4 bases and V 3 bases, and 6 bases lay outside the gene matches. CDR3 nucleotides: TGTGCCAGCAGTTTGGGTTTGACTAGCGGAGAGACCCAGTACTTC. The encoded protein is CASSLGLTSGETQYF.

V is TRBV5-1 and J is TRBJ1-4; D not resolved. Between the trimmed V and J ends, which lost 2 bases and 8 bases, there was a span of 7 bases. Germline CDR1 reads SGHRS; CDR2 reads YFSETQ. The CDR3 is made up of 12 amino acids. The CDR3 loop reads CASSFPGEKLFF. The CDR3 DNA sequence: TGCGCCAGCAGCTTTCCGGGAGAAAAACTGTTTTTT.

For the CDR3, the DNA is TGTGCCAGCAGCAAAGAAATAACTAGCGGGAGACACGGAAGCACAGATACGCAGTATTTT. Translating gives CASSKEITSGRHGSTDTQYF. The chain joins TRBV21-1 to TRBJ2-3; TRBD2 reflects the table's D call only, with no check against the DNA. TRBV21-1 is deemed a pseudogene. This CDR3 spans 20 amino acids.

This rearrangement joins TRBV6-4 to TRBJ2-1; D unclear. The germline V and J ends were trimmed by 4 bases and 1 base, with 8 bases remaining between them. CDR1 is MRHNA, CDR2 SNTAGT, per germline. CDR3 length: 14 amino acids. CDR3 amino acids: CASSGAPSYNEQFF. The CDR3 bases are TGTGCCAGCAGTGGCGCCCCATCCTACAATGAGCAGTTCTTC.

The CDR3 reads CASSSGTSGNEQYF. The CDR3 DNA is TGCGCCAGCAGCTCCGGGACTAGCGGGAACGAGCAGTACTTC. V usage is TRBV5-1 and J usage is TRBJ2-7; 13 bases map to TRBD2. Trimming cost V 3 bases and J 5 bases; bases outside gene matches: 2. Germline V gene lookup returns CDR1 SGHRS and CDR2 YFSETQ. The CDR3 is 14 residues long.

J is TRBJ1-3 and V is TRBV6-2 or TRBV6-3, with 8 nucleotides matching TRBD1. J gave up 0 bases and V 5 bases, and 3 bases lay outside the gene matches. This CDR3 spans 15 amino acids. From germline, CDR1 is MNHEY and CDR2 SVGEGT. Here the CDR3 reads CASSTGQGSGNTIYF. As DNA, the CDR3 is TGTGCCAGCAGTACAGGACAGGGCTCTGGAAACACCATATATTTT.

The chain joins TRBV5-1 to TRBJ1-1, with TRBD1 identical over 7 bases. V shed 0 bases and J 5 bases; nucleotides not matched to a gene: 7. Germline CDR1 and CDR2: SGHRS and YFSETQ. The CDR3 loop spans 15 amino acids. For the CDR3, the DNA is TGCGCCAGCAGCTTGGAAGGGGGCTCGGATACTGAAGCTTTCTTT. Its protein is CASSLEGGSDTEAFF.

This chain links TRBV2 with TRBJ2-4; TRBD2 matches 15 bases. This CDR3 is 22 amino acids long. The germline V gene has CDR1 SNHLY and CDR2 FYNNEI. The J segment lost 1 base and the V segment lost 7 bases, leaving 20 bases of the junction unmatched. In DNA, the CDR3 is TGTGCCAGCACCTTTAGGAGGGCGAGGACTAGCGGGAGGGCCGGGGCCAAAAACATTCAGTACTTC. It translates to CASTFRRARTSGRAGAKNIQYF.

J is TRBJ2-1 and V is TRBV7-8, with D tentatively TRBD2 (6 bases). Germline V CDR1 and CDR2: SGHVS, FQNEAQ. The length of the CDR3 is 14 residues. V lost 5 bases and J lost 3, with 11 bases in between. CDR3 nucleotide sequence: TGTGCCAGCAGCCCTGGACTACGCTACAATGAGCAGTTCTTC. Translating gives CASSPGLRYNEQFF.

V gene TRBV11-2 combines with J gene TRBJ1-1, with TRBD1 as a possible D gene (6 bases). Trimming took off 1 base at V and 0 bases at J, with 15 bases between the two ends. Germline CDR1 is SGHAT and CDR2 is FQNNGV. This CDR3 spans 17 amino acids. The CDR3 loop reads CASSLVWAGVMNTEAFF. CDR3 coding DNA: TGTGCCAGCAGCTTAGTGTGGGCAGGGGTAATGAACACTGAAGCTTTCTTT.

The CDR3 region has the DNA TGTGCCAGCAGCTCACAGGGGGCGCTCCTTGAGACCCAGTACTTC. Protein: CASSSQGALLETQYF. This chain uses TRBV5-8 with TRBJ2-5, with 9 bases lining up with TRBD1. CDR1 SGHTS and CDR2 YDEGEE come from the germline V gene. The CDR3 sequence is 15 residues long. Trimming removed 3 bases from V and 5 bases from J; junction bases left unmatched: 8.

This chain uses TRBV28 with TRBJ1-2; D is unresolved. V lost 6 bases, J lost 7 bases, and 12 bases lay in between. Germline lookup yields CDR1 MDHEN and CDR2 SYDVKM. This CDR3 region has 12 residues. CDR3 amino acids: CASSPPGFGYTF. The CDR3 coding sequence is TGTGCCAGCAGCCCGCCCGGGTTTGGCTACACCTTC.

The rearrangement links TRBV4-3 to TRBJ2-2; D unresolved. The germline gives CDR1 LGHNA, CDR2 YSLEER. V was shortened by 4 bases and J by 4 bases, with 10 bases between the two germline ends. This CDR3 region has 14 residues. CDR3 in amino acids: CASSLLTVTGELFF. CDR3 nucleotides: TGCGCCAGCAGCCTATTAACAGTCACCGGGGAGCTGTTTTTT.